One and the same sample provided the 6 T cell receptor beta chains below, sequenced in a study of cytomegalovirus exposure and HLA in healthy donors. Primers for the PCR totalled 60 Vbeta and 13 Jbeta. Assay used: immunoSEQ multiplex PCR; TCRdb lists only in-frame clones, some missing. The data hold under 100,000 clones, with approximately 79% observed a single time. The sequenced sample was PBMCs. These receptors all stem from a human donor in good health.

The J gene is TRBJ2-7, the V gene TRBV2; TRBD1 is a possible D gene (6 bases). The germline CDR1 and CDR2 sequences are SNHLY and FYNNEI. Trimming shortened V by 6 bases and J by 1 base, and 7 bases separated the two germline ends. CDR3 length: 12 amino acids. CDR3 region: CASRTGSYEQYF. The CDR3 nucleotides read TGTGCCAGCAGAACAGGGTCCTACGAGCAGTACTTC.

The CDR3 DNA sequence: TGTGCCAGCAGCTCCGACAGGAACTACGAGCAGTACTTC. Protein product: CASSSDRNYEQYF. The chain is built from TRBV7-9 and TRBJ2-7, with D possibly being TRBD1 (6 bases). The CDR3 totals 13 residues. Trimming took off 4 bases at V and 3 bases at J, with 10 bases between the two ends. Germline V gene sequence: CDR1 SEHNR, CDR2 FQNEAQ (reference sequence).

This clone has only one observation. This chain uses TRBV5-6 with TRBJ1-2, with 11 bases lining up with TRBD1. In germline, CDR1 is SGHDT, CDR2 YYEEEE. CDR3 length equals 15 residues. V gave up 4 bases and J gave up 4 bases; unmatched junction bases: 6. The CDR3 nucleotides are TGTGCCAGCAGCCCTCGGGACAGGGGGGCCTATGGCTACACCTTC. It translates to CASSPRDRGAYGYTF. Variable domain in full (rest from reference TRBV5-6 and TRBJ1-2): DAGVTQSPTHLIKTRGQQVTLRCSPKSGHDTVSWYQQALGQGPQFIFQYYEEEERQRGNFPDRFSGHQFPNYSSELNVNALLLGDSALYLCASSPRDRGAYGYTFGSGTRLTVV.

The rearrangement joins TRBV18 to TRBJ2-1, with 9 bases that match TRBD2. V was clipped by 1 base and J by 6 bases; unmatched bases: 10. Germline-derived CDR1 and CDR2 are KGHSH and LQKENI. The CDR3 runs to 17 residues. The CDR3 region has the DNA TGTGCCAGCTCACCACTGGGTGATAGCGGGGGTGCCAATGAGCAGTTCTTC. This sequence encodes CASSPLGDSGGANEQFF.

This chain links TRBV4-3 with TRBJ2-3; 8 bases are a match to TRBD1. Losses at the gene ends were 1 base for V and 6 bases for J; bases not matched to a gene: 6. CDR1 and CDR2 from the germline V gene are LGHNA and YSLEER. This CDR3 comprises 15 residues. CDR3 in DNA: TGCGCCAGCAGCCAAGGACAGGGGTTCGAGGATACGCAGTATTTT. Translation: CASSQGQGFEDTQYF.

V usage is TRBV5-1 and J usage is TRBJ2-7; possible D gene TRBD1, 5 bases. The CDR3 consists of 14 residues. V lost 0 bases to trimming and J lost 6 bases, with 13 bases between them. CDR1 and CDR2 (germline): SGHRS, YFSETQ. CDR3 DNA sequence: TGCGCCAGCAGCTTGGCCTTCGGGCAGGGCGAGCAGTACTTC. Encoded protein: CASSLAFGQGEQYF.